The clone carrying this TCR beta chain turned up a few times. These data come from a study of human T cells and chemical hapten exposure. TCRdb re-called the RACE reads with MiXCR, one entry per CDR3 protein. Among some 81,000 distinct CDR3 sequences listed, around a tenth were seen once. The CDR3 loop spans 13 amino acids. Looked up from germline, CDR1 is DFQATT and CDR2 is SNEGSKA (reference sequence). V was clipped by 5 bases and J by 3 bases, with 14 bases between them. Time point given: patch test 2, 6 weeks after DPC sensitization. Treatment in this sample: therapeutic diphenylcyclopropenone sensitization with weekly scalp DPC.

The chain combines TRBV20-1 with TRBJ2-7; possible D gene TRBD1, 5 bases. The starting material was whole blood, obtained in connection with sensitization to the hapten diphenylcyclopropenone (DPC). This TCR derives from a man younger than 35 with alopecia areata. Some clones in this sample may be carry-over from other donors' samples. DNA for the CDR3: TGCAGTGCTGGGCAGGGCCCTTACTACGAGCAGTACGTC. It encodes CSAGQGPYYEQYV.